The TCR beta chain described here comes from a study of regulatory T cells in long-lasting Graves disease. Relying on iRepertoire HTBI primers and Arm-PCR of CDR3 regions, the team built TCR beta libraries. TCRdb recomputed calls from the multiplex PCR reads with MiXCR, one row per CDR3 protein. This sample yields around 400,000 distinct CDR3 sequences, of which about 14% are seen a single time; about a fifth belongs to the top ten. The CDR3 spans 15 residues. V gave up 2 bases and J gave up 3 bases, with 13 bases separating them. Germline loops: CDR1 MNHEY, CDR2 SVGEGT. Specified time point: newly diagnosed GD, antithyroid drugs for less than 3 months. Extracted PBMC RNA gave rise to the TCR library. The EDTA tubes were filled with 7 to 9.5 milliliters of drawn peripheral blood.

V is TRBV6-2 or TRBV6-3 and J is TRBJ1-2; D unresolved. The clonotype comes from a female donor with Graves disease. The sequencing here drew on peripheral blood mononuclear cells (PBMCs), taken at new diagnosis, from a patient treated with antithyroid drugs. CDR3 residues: CASSYHAGDHYGYTF. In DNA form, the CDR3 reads TGTGCCAGCAGTTACCACGCGGGCGACCACTATGGCTACACCTTC.